This T cell receptor beta chain originates from a study of beta chain features in type 1 diabetes. Study-level background: The samples had about 100,000,000 sorted cells examined in all.

The study's findings and limits: Highly expressing activated T cells could be over-counted with a cDNA template. Small HLA sub-analyses could not settle whether HLA shapes TCRB rearrangement. Type 1 diabetes patients showed a moderate but significant shortening of TCRB CDR3s in all four CD4+ subsets.

A few counts support this clone. Its antigen remains unknown. Looked up from germline, CDR1 is SNHLY and CDR2 is FYNNEI. The V segment lost 7 bases and the J segment 6 bases; nucleotides outside the gene matches: 8. The CDR3 covers 14 residues. The isolated RNA, all of it, was reverse transcribed, so expressed TCRB transcripts were what got sequenced. Using immunoSEQ multiplex PCR, the repertoire was profiled, and TCRdb retains in-frame clones only, with some absent. The sample carries a few hundred thousand clones, 14% recorded once. The sequenced sample was naive CD4+ T cells from blood. The receptor's source is a man under 40 with type 1 diabetes. The V and J genes are TRBV2 and TRBJ2-1; 8 bases fit TRBD2. CDR3 protein: CASNYNGRANEQFF. CDR3 coding DNA: TGTGCCAGCAACTATAACGGGAGGGCCAATGAGCAGTTCTTC.